This TCR beta chain was sequenced for a study of CD8+ T cells in alopecia areata. Findings of the study overall: Between patients, shared TCR sequences were less clear than in mice. This was possibly due in part to HLA diversity in the patient population.

As to treatment: oral pan-JAK inhibitor, 5-10 mg twice daily. Extraction of RNA preceded its reverse transcription into cDNA, which served as the sequencing template. Method: immunoSEQ multiplex PCR; TCRdb's copy keeps in-frame clones and lacks some. The sample yields 150,000 to 200,000 clones, more than 50% seen once. Regarding this clone: Its antigen is unknown.

Germline V gene lookup returns CDR1 MGHDK and CDR2 SYGVNS. The germline V and J ends were trimmed by 2 bases and 0 bases, with 10 bases remaining between them. The length of the CDR3 is 15 residues. The source material was CD4+ T cells sorted from blood, sampled at week 24, from a patient treated with tofacitinib. The receptor was isolated from a human donor with alopecia areata. This chain uses TRBV25-1 with TRBJ2-5; tentatively, D is TRBD1 (5 bases). For the CDR3, the DNA is TGTGCCAGCAGTGAACATCAGGGTAACCAAGAGACCCAGTACTTC. Its translation: CASSEHQGNQETQYF.